These 16 T cell receptor beta chains were all obtained from the same sample, sequenced in a study of blood T cell repertoires in COVID-19. Sequencing used immunoSEQ multiplex PCR; TCRdb keeps in-frame clones, though not all of them. This sample yields fewer than 200,000 clones, of which around nine tenths are seen a single time; around 13% belongs to the top ten. The specimen sequenced was peripheral blood. The receptors come from a woman aged 65 to 85 with COVID-19, enrolled during active disease.

This chain uses TRBV28 with TRBJ2-1, with 9 bases lining up with TRBD2. Germline V lookup: CDR1 MDHEN, CDR2 SYDVKM. Germline trimming cut 4 bases from V and 9 bases from J; bases unmatched to any gene: 19. This CDR3 comprises 18 residues. The CDR3 region is CASSSAPVYAGGPGEQFF. The DNA for the CDR3 is TGTGCCAGCAGTTCGGCCCCAGTCTATGCGGGAGGGCCGGGTGAGCAGTTCTTC.

This rearrangement joins TRBV10-3 to TRBJ2-7; 8 nucleotides align to TRBD2. In germline, CDR1 is ENHRY, CDR2 SYGVKD. This CDR3 contains 16 residues. V trimming: 0 bases; J trimming: 4 bases; junction bases outside the gene matches: 8. This chain's CDR3 is CAISESTLGRVYEQYF. CDR3 bases: TGTGCCATCAGTGAGTCGACTCTCGGGAGGGTTTACGAGCAGTACTTC.

This chain connects TRBV24-1 to TRBJ1-5, with a weak D call TRBD1 (5 bases). Per the germline V gene, CDR1 is KGHDR and CDR2 is SFDVKD. The V gene lost 4 bases and the J gene lost 6 bases, with 18 bases spanning the gap. This CDR3 contains 16 residues. Here the CDR3 DNA reads TGTGCCACCAGTGAGGGGACTCCCGGAGGGACTCAGCCCCAGCATTTT. It encodes CATSEGTPGGTQPQHF.

This rearrangement joins TRBV30 to TRBJ1-2; 7 bases map to TRBD1. V lost 7 bases and J lost 0; bases outside the gene matches: 5. The CDR3 runs to 13 residues. CDR1 GTSNPN and CDR2 SVGIG come from the germline V gene (reference sequence). The CDR3 DNA reads TGTGCCTTGAAGACAGGGACTAACTATGGCTACACCTTC. It translates to CALKTGTNYGYTF.

The chain combines TRBV5-1 with TRBJ1-4, with TRBD1 identical over 7 bases. Germline CDR1 SGHRS, CDR2 YFSETQ. CDR3 length equals 15 residues. V shed 0 bases, J shed 5 bases, and the junction held 4 bases outside the gene matches. The CDR3 loop is CASSLGRGENEKLFF. Written as DNA, the CDR3 is TGCGCCAGCAGCTTGGGCAGGGGGGAGAATGAAAAACTGTTTTTT.

This chain uses TRBV29-1 with TRBJ2-5; no clear D gene. CDR1 and CDR2 (germline): SQVTM, ANQGSEA. The V end lost 6 bases, the J end lost 7 bases, and 15 bases lay between the germline ends. CDR3 length: 12 amino acids. The CDR3 DNA sequence: TGCAGCGTCGCATTAGAATTCGGGACCCAGTACTTC. The encoded protein is CSVALEFGTQYF.

The chain is built from TRBV27 and TRBJ2-7; tentatively, D is TRBD2 (6 bases). The CDR3 is 15 amino acids. With 4 bases removed from V and 4 bases from J, the gap between germline ends came to 17 bases. CDR1 is MNHEY, CDR2 SMNVEV, per germline (reference sequence). This CDR3 is CASSSRQNGRYEQYF. The CDR3 coding sequence is TGTGCCAGCAGTTCCCGCCAGAACGGGAGATACGAGCAGTACTTC.

The CDR3 DNA sequence: TGTGCCAGCTCACCTGTAGGACAGAGCCTTTCTTTCTCTGGAAACACCATATATTTT. Amino acid sequence: CASSPVGQSLSFSGNTIYF. The rearrangement links TRBV18 to TRBJ1-3; a weak D match, TRBD1 (6 bases). V shed 3 bases and J shed 0 bases, with 21 bases lying between them. From germline, CDR1 is KGHSH and CDR2 LQKENI. CDR3 length: 19 amino acids.

The chain links TRBV20-1 to TRBJ1-2; unclear D gene. The CDR3 length is 10 residues. The germline V and J ends were trimmed by 6 bases and 8 bases, with 10 bases remaining between them. Germline CDR1 and CDR2: DFQATT and SNEGSKA (reference sequence). As DNA, the CDR3 is TGCAGTGCCCGTTCAGCGGGCTACACCTTC. Translated: CSARSAGYTF.

CDR3 bases: TGTGCCAGCAGCCTCTCTGGGACTGAAGCTTTTTATGGCTACACCTTC. Translating gives CASSLSGTEAFYGYTF. This chain connects TRBV5-4 to TRBJ1-2; D may be TRBD1 (5 bases). V lost 4 bases and J 5 bases, leaving 21 bases between the germline ends. Germline V lookup: CDR1 SGHNT, CDR2 YYREEE (reference sequence). This CDR3 region has 16 residues.

The rearrangement uses TRBV27 and TRBJ1-2; no reliable D call. Germline lookup yields CDR1 MNHEY and CDR2 SMNVEV (reference sequence). V was cut by 6 bases and J by 0 bases, with 26 bases left in between. This CDR3 contains 19 residues. The CDR3 bases are TGTGCCAGCAGCACCAGGAGGCCTACGGTGGGCTTCGCTAACTATGGCTACACCTTC. It is translated as CASSTRRPTVGFANYGYTF.

The V gene is TRBV28, the J gene TRBJ1-1; possibly TRBD1 for D (5 bases). Germline V gene sequence: CDR1 MDHEN, CDR2 SYDVKM. CDR3 length: 15 amino acids. The V end lost 6 bases, the J end lost 5 bases, and 19 bases lay between the germline ends. The CDR3 DNA reads TGTGCCAGCAGAACCCCCTGGGGGGTAGGGACTGAAGCTTTCTTT. It is translated as CASRTPWGVGTEAFF.

The chain carries TRBV3-1 (or the pseudogene TRBV3-2) and TRBJ2-5; 9 bases fit TRBD2. J was trimmed by 5 bases and V by 2 bases; bases with no gene match: 9. From germline, CDR1 is LGHDT and CDR2 YNNKEL (reference sequence). CDR3 length: 16 amino acids. The CDR3: CASSQKAGGGLETQYF. CDR3 coding DNA: TGTGCCAGCAGCCAAAAAGCGGGAGGAGGGCTGGAGACCCAGTACTTC.

The rearrangement links TRBV28 to TRBJ1-5; D not certain. The CDR3 covers 14 residues. Trimming pared 2 bases from V and 6 bases from J, leaving 11 bases between. Germline V gene sequence: CDR1 MDHEN, CDR2 SYDVKM. The CDR3 DNA is TGTGCCAGCAGTTTAGTGTCCGGGAGTCAGCCCCAGCATTTT. It encodes CASSLVSGSQPQHF. The variable domain in full, with the rest retrieved from reference TRBV28 and TRBJ1-5, is DVKVTQSSRYLVKRTGEKVFLECVQDMDHENMFWYRQDPGLGLRLIYFSYDVKMKEKGDIPEGYSVSREKKERFSLILESASTNQTSMYLCASSLVSGSQPQHFGDGTRLSIL.

The chain uses TRBV27 and TRBJ2-2, with 10 bases aligning to TRBD1. The CDR3 is 14 residues long. V shed 8 bases, J shed 4 bases, and the junction held 4 bases outside the gene matches. Germline V CDR1 and CDR2: MNHEY, SMNVEV (reference sequence). The CDR3 is CASVRTGGTGELFF. The DNA for the CDR3 is TGTGCCAGCGTCAGGACAGGGGGCACCGGGGAGCTGTTTTTT.

V usage is TRBV29-1 and J usage is TRBJ2-5; D uncertain. V lost 3 bases and J lost 0, with 11 bases in between. Germline CDR1 reads SQVTM; CDR2 reads ANQGSEA. CDR3 length equals 14 residues. The CDR3 DNA follows: TGCAGCGTTGAGATTTTTCAGAACCAAGAGACCCAGTACTTC. Residues: CSVEIFQNQETQYF.